A single sample gave rise to the 21 T cell receptor beta chains below, sequenced in a study of T cells expressing NK-cell markers. TCRdb processed the 5' RACE reads again and assigns one entry to each CDR3 protein, with no DNA. This sample's clone table lists 500,000 to 700,000 distinct CDR3 sequences. The sample consisted of blood T cells: a sorted CD56 or NKG2C T cell subset, CD4+ or CD8+ T cells, or bulk PBMC T cells (not recorded which). All receptors come from a young man in good health.

The chain is built from TRBV18 and TRBJ2-1; TCRdb indicates TRBD2, and absent DNA this call remains unverified. CDR3 length: 17 amino acids. CDR1 and CDR2 from the germline V gene are KGHSH and LQKENI. The CDR3 protein is CASSPKASGVTYNEQFF.

V and J are TRBV20-1 and TRBJ2-1; TCRdb gives TRBD1 as the D gene, but with no DNA this cannot be confirmed. The CDR3 loop spans 17 amino acids. Germline CDR1 reads DFQATT; CDR2 reads SNEGSKA (reference sequence). The CDR3 here is CSARGPGPGSSYNEQFF.

This sequence joins TRBV9 and TRBJ2-7; checking the TCRdb D call of TRBD2 is not possible without DNA. The CDR3 sequence is 14 residues long. The V gene's germline CDR1 is SGDLS and CDR2 YYNGEE. Here the CDR3 reads CASSLGLTQDEQYF. The full variable domain, with the rest looked up from reference TRBV9 and TRBJ2-7, is DSGVTQTPKHLITATGQRVTLRCSPRSGDLSVYWYQQSLDQGLQFLIQYYNGEERAKGNILERFSAQQFPDLHSELNLSSLELGDSALYFCASSLGLTQDEQYFGPGTRLTVT.

The chain employs TRBV24-1 and TRBJ2-2; TCRdb's assignment of TRBD2 cannot be checked, as there is no DNA. Germline CDR1 is KGHDR and CDR2 is SFDVKD. The CDR3 length is 16 residues. The CDR3 protein is CATSDPLRALTGELFF.

The chain links TRBV7-6 to TRBJ2-1; there is no DNA to check the TCRdb D call of TRBD2. The CDR3 extends over 19 amino acids. Per the germline V gene, CDR1 is SGHVS and CDR2 is FNYEAQ. The CDR3 loop reads CASSSRGGLAGESYNEQFF.

This chain uses TRBV2 with TRBJ2-1; there is no DNA to check the TCRdb D call of TRBD2. The CDR3 length is 16 residues. From germline, CDR1 is SNHLY and CDR2 FYNNEI. CDR3 sequence reads: CASSEDRAPYLNEQFF.

The chain carries TRBV14 and TRBJ2-1; with no DNA, the TCRdb D assignment of TRBD1 cannot be verified. Germline V gene data show CDR1 as SGHDN and CDR2 as FVKESK. This CDR3 region has 14 residues. Here the CDR3 reads CASSLAPSKTEQFF.

CDR3: CASSLQLEGASNEQFF. The chain carries TRBV7-2 and TRBJ2-1; TCRdb's D call, TRBD1, is unchecked because there is no DNA. The CDR3 length is 16 residues. Germline V CDR1 and CDR2: SGHTA, FQGNSA.

The chain has TRBV5-1 and TRBJ2-4. This CDR3 region has 16 residues. CDR1 and CDR2 (germline): SGHRS, YFSETQ. The CDR3: CASSLVVGIAKNIQYF.

The V and J genes are TRBV20-1 and TRBJ2-7; TCRdb reports TRBD1, a call that lacks DNA to check it against. The CDR3 is made up of 15 amino acids. The V gene's germline CDR1 is DFQATT and CDR2 SNEGSKA (reference sequence). The CDR3 protein is CSARDLGQGSYEQYF.

The gene calls are TRBV28 and TRBJ2-1. Per germline, CDR1 MDHEN and CDR2 SYDVKM. The CDR3 spans 11 residues. This CDR3 is CASVKYNEQFF.

V is TRBV3-1 and J is TRBJ2-2; TCRdb's assignment of TRBD1 cannot be checked, as there is no DNA. CDR3 length: 17 residues. Germline V gives CDR1 LGHDT, CDR2 YNNKEL (reference sequence). CDR3 region: CASSQDSLDRNTGELFF.

The chain couples TRBV5-5 to TRBJ1-6. Germline V gene lookup returns CDR1 SGHKS and CDR2 YYEKEE (reference sequence). CDR3 length: 16 residues. The CDR3 reads CASSLGIGVEGSPLHF. Drawing the rest from reference TRBV5-5 and TRBJ1-6, the complete variable domain is DAGVTQSPTHLIKTRGQQVTLRCSPISGHKSVSWYQQVLGQGPQFIFQYYEKEERGRGNFPDRFSARQFPNYSSELNVNALLLGDSALYLCASSLGIGVEGSPLHFGNGTRLTVT.

V usage is TRBV27 and J usage is TRBJ1-1. Germline CDR1 MNHEY, CDR2 SMNVEV (reference sequence). This CDR3 is built from 15 residues. The CDR3: CASSPNPRLGTEAFF.

V is TRBV6-5 and J is TRBJ2-1; TCRdb designates TRBD2, a call that cannot be tested without DNA. CDR1 is MNHEY and CDR2 is SVGAGI in the germline V gene. The CDR3 has 13 amino acids. CDR3 protein: CASTGGGYNEQFF.

The V call is TRBV6-5, the J call TRBJ2-2; checking the TCRdb D call of TRBD2 is not possible without DNA. The CDR3 totals 16 residues. The V gene's germline CDR1 is MNHEY and CDR2 SVGAGI. CDR3 amino acids: CASSYSVLVNTGELFF.

The chain is built from TRBV7-2 and TRBJ2-1; TCRdb's D call of TRBD2 is untestable without DNA. Per the germline V gene, CDR1 is SGHTA and CDR2 is FQGNSA. The CDR3 spans 20 residues. CDR3 residues: CASSPISGTPPFIPYNEQFF.

The V gene is TRBV7-3, the J gene TRBJ2-6; the TCRdb D gene call, TRBD1, has no DNA to confirm it. The germline gives CDR1 SGHTA, CDR2 FQGTGA. There are 16 residues in the CDR3. This CDR3 is CASSLIQGTGANVLTF.

The chain uses TRBV4-3 and TRBJ2-7; the D gene TCRdb calls, TRBD2, cannot be checked with no DNA. The CDR3 consists of 15 residues. Looked up from germline, CDR1 is LGHNA and CDR2 is YSLEER. CDR3 sequence: CASSQGSSGDYEQYF.

The gene calls are TRBV28 and TRBJ2-3. CDR3 length equals 18 residues. Germline values: CDR1 MDHEN, CDR2 SYDVKM. The CDR3 loop is CASSPPARFRSGTDTQYF. Supplemented by reference TRBV28 and TRBJ2-3, the full variable domain reads DVKVTQSSRYLVKRTGEKVFLECVQDMDHENMFWYRQDPGLGLRLIYFSYDVKMKEKGDIPEGYSVSREKKERFSLILESASTNQTSMYLCASSPPARFRSGTDTQYFGPGTRLTVL.

The chain combines TRBV7-3 with TRBJ2-7; TCRdb names TRBD1, which stays unverified in the absence of DNA. Germline CDR1 reads SGHTA; CDR2 reads FQGTGA. CDR3 length equals 14 residues. The CDR3 sequence: CASSPGQGRNEQYF. The complete variable domain, with remaining parts taken from reference TRBV7-3 and TRBJ2-7, reads GAGVSQTPSNKVTEKGKYVELRCDPISGHTALYWYRQSLGQGPEFLIYFQGTGAADDSGLPNDRFFAVRPEGSVSTLKIQRTERGDSAVYLCASSPGQGRNEQYFGPGTRLTVT.